The next 19 T cell receptor beta chains were all read from a single sample in a study of T cells in Graves' hyperthyroidism and ophthalmopathy. TCR beta CDR3 sequences were amplified from RNA transcripts. HTBI primers were employed in a first-round RT-PCR of the TCR CDR3. TCRdb used MiXCR to reprocess the multiplex PCR reads, holding one entry per CDR3 protein. In the table there are fewer than 900,000 distinct CDR3 sequences, around a sixth of which are singletons. Sequencing was performed on blood. Every receptor here comes from a woman aged 45 to 65 with Graves' hyperthyroidism that later progressed to Graves' ophthalmopathy.

This clonotype was recorded many times. V and J are TRBV20-1 and TRBJ2-3; 8 bases map to TRBD2. This CDR3 has 14 amino acids. The germline gives CDR1 DFQATT, CDR2 SNEGSKA (reference sequence). The trim removed 6 bases at V and 3 bases at J, leaving 8 bases unmatched. DNA for the CDR3: TGCAGTGCCAACAGCGGGGGTTCGACAGATACGCAGTATTTT. Amino acids: CSANSGGSTDTQYF.

This clonotype was seen more than once but under ten times. The CDR3 region is CASSERTGGPNEQFF. The CDR3 DNA is TGTGCCAGCAGTGAGAGGACAGGGGGTCCAAATGAGCAGTTCTTC. The chain combines TRBV6-1 with TRBJ2-1, with 10 bases lining up with TRBD1. CDR1 MNHNS and CDR2 SASEGT come from the germline V gene. The CDR3 is made up of 15 amino acids. V shed 3 bases and J 7 bases; nucleotides not matched to a gene: 6.

The V call is TRBV19, the J call TRBJ2-1; possibly TRBD1 for D (5 bases). CDR1 LNHDA and CDR2 SQIVND come from the germline V gene (reference sequence). Trimming took 5 bases from V and 6 from J, leaving 14 bases between them. CDR3 length: 14 residues. CDR3 in DNA: TGTGCCAGTAGTGCGGCAGGGTCCGGCAATGAGCAGTTCTTC. Translating gives CASSAAGSGNEQFF.

This clonotype was observed many times. The chain employs TRBV12-3 or TRBV12-4 and TRBJ1-1; 8 bases are shared with TRBD1. This CDR3 is built from 14 residues. The J segment lost 4 bases and the V segment lost 5 bases, leaving 6 bases of the junction unmatched. CDR3 residues: CASSLTGGTTEAFF. CDR3 in DNA: TGTGCCAGCAGTCTCACAGGGGGTACCACTGAAGCTTTCTTT.

At least ten counts were recorded for this clonotype. The genes are TRBV7-8 and TRBJ2-5, with 11 bases aligning to TRBD2. The CDR3 is 15 residues long. The V and J ends lost 5 bases and 5 bases, in that order; junction bases with no gene match: 7. Germline-derived CDR1 and CDR2 are SGHVS and FQNEAQ. The CDR3 DNA sequence: TGTGCCAGCAGCCATCTAGCGGGGGGTTTGGAGACCCAGTACTTC. As protein: CASSHLAGGLETQYF.

This clonotype was seen once. The rearrangement joins TRBV5-5 to TRBJ1-2; 7 bases match TRBD1. CDR1 is SGHKS, CDR2 YYEKEE, per germline (reference sequence). The ends lost 2 bases at V and 2 bases at J; junction bases unmatched: 12. CDR3 length: 17 amino acids. The CDR3 DNA sequence: TGTGCCAGCAGCTTAATAATAAGACAGGGAGAGAACTATGGCTACACCTTC. Translating gives CASSLIIRQGENYGYTF.

The chain combines TRBV24-1 with TRBJ1-6; 7 positions match TRBD1. Germline lookup yields CDR1 KGHDR and CDR2 SFDVKD. The V and J ends lost 4 bases and 5 bases, in that order; junction bases with no gene match: 7. The CDR3 totals 16 residues. The CDR3 loop reads CATSDKRDRNNSPLHF. The CDR3 nucleotides are TGTGCCACCAGTGACAAGCGGGACAGAAATAATTCACCCCTCCACTTT.

This clonotype was recorded many times. This chain links TRBV11-1 with TRBJ1-1, with D possibly TRBD1 on 5 matching bases. V gave up 3 bases and J gave up 5 bases, with 13 bases separating them. The CDR3 sequence is 14 residues long. CDR1 and CDR2 (germline): SGHAT, FQDESV (reference sequence). CDR3 nucleotides: TGTGCCAGCAGCTTGGAGGGGCCGAGGACTGAAGCTTTCTTT. Protein product: CASSLEGPRTEAFF.

The gene calls are TRBV18 and TRBJ1-3; D not certain. Trimming took off 3 bases at V and 6 bases at J, with 12 bases between the two ends. CDR1 is KGHSH, CDR2 LQKENI, per germline. The CDR3 sequence is 14 residues long. This CDR3 reads CASSPWTQENTIYF. The DNA of the CDR3 is TGTGCCAGCTCACCGTGGACCCAGGAAAACACCATATATTTT.

A note on this clonotype: The CDR3 does not close with the conserved phenylalanine or tryptophan, likely indicating a read error. V usage is TRBV12-3 or TRBV12-4 and J usage is TRBJ2-5; 12 positions match TRBD2. Losses at the gene ends were 5 bases for V and 3 bases for J; bases not matched to a gene: 7. This CDR3 has 16 residues. The CDR3 DNA sequence: TGTGCCAGCAGTGCTCTAGCGGGGGGGATAAAAGAGACCCAGTACTCC. Protein: CASSALAGGIKETQYS.

This clonotype was seen many times. This CDR3 reads CSARDLGREDGYTF. In nucleotides, the CDR3 is TGCAGTGCTAGAGATCTAGGACGAGAGGACGGCTACACCTTC. The genes are TRBV20-1 and TRBJ1-2, with D hard to call. The CDR3 covers 14 residues. The germline gives CDR1 DFQATT, CDR2 SNEGSKA (reference sequence). V lost 0 bases and J 8 bases, leaving 16 bases between the germline ends.

This clonotype was seen only a few times. The V call is TRBV29-1, the J call TRBJ2-3; 7 nucleotides agree with TRBD1. The germline V gene encodes CDR1 SQVTM and CDR2 ANQGSEA. The CDR3 loop spans 20 amino acids. J gave up 0 bases and V 0 bases, and 18 bases lay outside the gene matches. The CDR3 coding sequence is TGCAGCGTTGAAGATCCTCAGGGACAGCCTGCCGTTTCTAGCACAGATACGCAGTATTTT. Amino acids: CSVEDPQGQPAVSSTDTQYF.

This clonotype has more than one count but fewer than ten. This chain links TRBV7-9 with TRBJ1-5; 11 nucleotides match TRBD1. The CDR3 contains 19 residues. Germline V CDR1 and CDR2: SEHNR, FQNEAQ (reference sequence). After removal of 1 base from V and 3 bases from J, the junction contained 11 bases not matched to a gene. The chain's CDR3 is CASSLESRTGGVLNQPQHF. The CDR3, as DNA: TGTGCCAGCAGCTTAGAGAGTCGGACAGGGGGCGTCCTCAATCAGCCCCAGCATTTT.

The rearrangement uses TRBV9 and TRBJ2-1; 9 nucleotides match TRBD2. The trim removed 4 bases at V and 4 bases at J, leaving 6 bases unmatched. The germline CDR1 and CDR2 sequences are SGDLS and YYNGEE. The CDR3 sequence is 15 residues long. The CDR3 reads CASSPASGVYNEQFF. In DNA form, the CDR3 reads TGTGCCAGCAGCCCAGCTAGCGGGGTATACAATGAGCAGTTCTTC.

This clonotype was observed at least ten times. The chain uses TRBV6-1 and TRBJ1-5; D might be TRBD1 (6 bases). Germline V gene sequence: CDR1 MNHNS, CDR2 SASEGT. The V gene lost 2 bases and the J gene lost 2 bases, with 10 bases spanning the gap. This CDR3 has 15 amino acids. The CDR3 sequence is CASSESPGGNQPQHF. CDR3 nucleotides: TGTGCCAGCAGTGAATCCCCAGGGGGCAATCAGCCCCAGCATTTT.

In this sample, this clonotype turned up many times. The chain is built from TRBV5-6 and TRBJ1-1; D unclear. The V end was cut by 0 bases, the J end by 1 base, with 7 bases between. The CDR3 spans 14 residues. Germline V gives CDR1 SGHDT, CDR2 YYEEEE. CDR3 nucleotide sequence: TGTGCCAGCAGCTTGGACCCGAAGAACACTGAAGCTTTCTTT. Its translation: CASSLDPKNTEAFF. The variable domain in full, with the rest retrieved from reference TRBV5-6 and TRBJ1-1, is DAGVTQSPTHLIKTRGQQVTLRCSPKSGHDTVSWYQQALGQGPQFIFQYYEEEERQRGNFPDRFSGHQFPNYSSELNVNALLLGDSALYLCASSLDPKNTEAFFGQGTRLTVV.

The chain uses TRBV19 and TRBJ1-5; TRBD1 agrees at 7 bases. Germline CDR1 is LNHDA and CDR2 is SQIVND (reference sequence). V lost 5 bases, J lost 5 bases, and 6 bases stayed unmatched. The CDR3 loop spans 14 amino acids. Here the CDR3 DNA reads TGTGCCAGTAGTTACAGGGGTACGGATCAGCCCCAGCATTTT. Translation: CASSYRGTDQPQHF.

Of note for this clonotype: A single base separates this from a much larger clone, so it may be a read error. The V gene is TRBV20-1, the J gene TRBJ2-1, with D unresolved. The CDR3 is 13 amino acids. V dropped 5 bases and J dropped 7 bases, with 15 bases sitting between them. Germline V gives CDR1 DFQATT, CDR2 SNEGSKA (reference sequence). This CDR3 reads CSAGALLSNEQFF. The CDR3, as DNA: TGCAGTGCTGGCGCATTATTAAGTAATGAGCAGTTCTTC.

This clonotype was recorded at least ten times. CDR3 region: CSAPVRGNYGYTF. The CDR3 DNA is TGCAGTGCTCCAGTGAGAGGGAACTATGGCTACACCTTC. The gene calls are TRBV20-1 and TRBJ1-2; D gene unclear. Germline assignment: CDR1 DFQATT and CDR2 SNEGSKA (reference sequence). The V and J ends lost 5 bases and 2 bases respectively, with 12 bases between them. The CDR3 covers 13 residues.